This TCR beta chain stems from a study of OX40 agonist ivuxolimab in advanced cancers. Looking at the study overall: Every 2 weeks, ivuxolimab was infused into the patients intravenously at between 0.01 and 10 mg/kg.

Per germline, CDR1 KGHSH and CDR2 LQKENI. The CDR3 contains 15 residues. The germline V and J ends were trimmed by 2 bases and 5 bases, with 13 bases remaining between them. This table comes from immunoSEQ multiplex PCR, and its TCRdb copy is limited to in-frame clones, with some not included. The sample holds around 80,000 clones; about 92% are singletons and the top ten take approximately 0.2%. This clone was observed a single time. The receptor was derived from an adult with an advanced solid tumor such as melanoma, head and neck, liver or kidney cancer. This chain joins TRBV18 and TRBJ2-1, with D perhaps assigned TRBD1 or TRBD2 (6 bases each). Sequenced material: CD4+ or CD8+ T cells sorted from blood, taken in a trial of the OX40 agonist ivuxolimab. CDR3: CASSPRGAANNEQFF. In DNA form, the CDR3 reads TGTGCCAGCTCACCAAGGGGGGCGGCAAACAATGAGCAGTTCTTC.